This T cell receptor beta chain was captured by sequencing in a study of monozygotic twins with inflammatory bowel disease. Study results and limitations: Possibly reflecting limited power, no difference in repertoire similarity was found between concordant and discordant twins.

There are 14 residues in the CDR3. Per the germline V gene, CDR1 is MNHEY and CDR2 is SMNVEV (reference sequence). A total RNA quantity of approximately 3,600 ng went into each TCR library. Template switching introduced UMIs that contain a 6-nucleotide sample barcode. Using TCRalpha and TCRbeta cDNA, the researchers carried out two nested PCRs that lasted 16 and 9 cycles. Reprocessing the 5' RACE reads, TCRdb reports a single entry for every CDR3 protein and omits DNA. The clone table shows just over 300,000 distinct CDR3 sequences, with the ten largest holding more than 4.5%. On this clonotype itself: The antigen is unknown.

The rearrangement uses TRBV27 and TRBJ2-7; TCRdb gives TRBD1 as the D gene, but with no DNA this cannot be confirmed. Specimen: blood. This TCR was recovered from a human donor with ulcerative colitis or Crohn's disease, or a healthy co-twin of an affected twin (not recorded which). CDR3 region: CASNDRGSSYEQYF.